The sequence of this TCR beta chain was determined in a study of T cell repertoires in cytomegalovirus infection. Study overall: Public TCR beta signatures indicated both CMV infection and matching HLA type.

Between the trimmed V and J ends, which lost 7 bases and 0 bases, there was a span of 13 bases. This CDR3 has 15 amino acids. CDR1 SGHTA and CDR2 FQGNSA come from the germline V gene. One entry per CDR3 protein, called by TCRdb with MiXCR from the reads. The sample has approximately 990,000 distinct CDR3 sequences, approximately 30% seen once. Study-wide results and caveats: Ex vivo, HLA-C-restricted CMV-specific TCR beta clonotypes prevailed over the rest of the response. Cumulative public TCR beta family frequency identified CMV carriers with the relevant HLA.

Of note for this clonotype: What it recognizes is unknown. A read error is possible here, since a much larger clone lies one base away.

Here the sequenced sample was cultured CD8+ T cells from PBMCs, taken from culture after CMV antigen stimulation. J is TRBJ2-1 and V is TRBV7-2, with D unresolved. This clonotype was obtained from a human donor in good health (CMV status not recorded). Some clones in this sample may be carry-over from other donors' samples. The CDR3: CASNWLSSSYNEQFF. In DNA, the CDR3 is TGTGCCAGCAACTGGCTCTCGAGCTCCTACAATGAGCAGTTCTTC.